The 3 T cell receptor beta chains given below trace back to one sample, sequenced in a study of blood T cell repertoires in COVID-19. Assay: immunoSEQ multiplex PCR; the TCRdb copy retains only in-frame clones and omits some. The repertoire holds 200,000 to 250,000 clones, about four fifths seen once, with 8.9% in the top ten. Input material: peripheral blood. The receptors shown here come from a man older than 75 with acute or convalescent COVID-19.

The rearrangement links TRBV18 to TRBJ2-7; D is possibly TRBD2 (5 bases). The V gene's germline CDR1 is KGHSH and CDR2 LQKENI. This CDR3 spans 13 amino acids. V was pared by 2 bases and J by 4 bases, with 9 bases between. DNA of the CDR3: TGTGCCAGCTCACCAACTCAGCGGTACGAGCAGTACTTC. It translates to CASSPTQRYEQYF.

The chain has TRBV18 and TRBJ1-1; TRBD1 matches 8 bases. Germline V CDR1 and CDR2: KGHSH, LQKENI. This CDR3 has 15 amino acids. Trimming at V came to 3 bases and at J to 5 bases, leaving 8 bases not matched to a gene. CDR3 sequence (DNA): TGTGCCAGCTCACCCTTAGGACAGGGAGGGACTGAAGCTTTCTTT. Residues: CASSPLGQGGTEAFF.

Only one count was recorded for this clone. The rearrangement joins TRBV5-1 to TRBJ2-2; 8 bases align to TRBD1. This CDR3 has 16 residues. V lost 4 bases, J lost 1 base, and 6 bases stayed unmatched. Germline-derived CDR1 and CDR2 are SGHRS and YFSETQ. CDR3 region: CASSGTGTGNTGELFF. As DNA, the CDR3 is TGCGCCAGCAGCGGGACCGGGACAGGGAACACCGGGGAGCTGTTTTTT.